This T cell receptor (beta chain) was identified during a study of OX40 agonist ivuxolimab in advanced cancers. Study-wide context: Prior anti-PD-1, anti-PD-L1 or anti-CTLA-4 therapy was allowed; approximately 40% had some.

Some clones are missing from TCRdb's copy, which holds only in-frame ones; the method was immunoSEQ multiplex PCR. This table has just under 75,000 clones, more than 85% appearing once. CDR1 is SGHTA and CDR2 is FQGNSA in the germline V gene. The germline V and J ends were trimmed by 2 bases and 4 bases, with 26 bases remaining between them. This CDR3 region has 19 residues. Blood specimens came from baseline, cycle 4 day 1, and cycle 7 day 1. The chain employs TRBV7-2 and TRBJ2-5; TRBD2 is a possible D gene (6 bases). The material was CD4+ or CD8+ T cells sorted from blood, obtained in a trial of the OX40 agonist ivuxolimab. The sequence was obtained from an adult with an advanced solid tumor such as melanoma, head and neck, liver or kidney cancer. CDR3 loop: CASSLWEESGVGSGETQYF. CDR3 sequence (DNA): TGTGCCAGCAGCTTATGGGAGGAGTCGGGAGTTGGTTCCGGAGAGACCCAGTACTTC.